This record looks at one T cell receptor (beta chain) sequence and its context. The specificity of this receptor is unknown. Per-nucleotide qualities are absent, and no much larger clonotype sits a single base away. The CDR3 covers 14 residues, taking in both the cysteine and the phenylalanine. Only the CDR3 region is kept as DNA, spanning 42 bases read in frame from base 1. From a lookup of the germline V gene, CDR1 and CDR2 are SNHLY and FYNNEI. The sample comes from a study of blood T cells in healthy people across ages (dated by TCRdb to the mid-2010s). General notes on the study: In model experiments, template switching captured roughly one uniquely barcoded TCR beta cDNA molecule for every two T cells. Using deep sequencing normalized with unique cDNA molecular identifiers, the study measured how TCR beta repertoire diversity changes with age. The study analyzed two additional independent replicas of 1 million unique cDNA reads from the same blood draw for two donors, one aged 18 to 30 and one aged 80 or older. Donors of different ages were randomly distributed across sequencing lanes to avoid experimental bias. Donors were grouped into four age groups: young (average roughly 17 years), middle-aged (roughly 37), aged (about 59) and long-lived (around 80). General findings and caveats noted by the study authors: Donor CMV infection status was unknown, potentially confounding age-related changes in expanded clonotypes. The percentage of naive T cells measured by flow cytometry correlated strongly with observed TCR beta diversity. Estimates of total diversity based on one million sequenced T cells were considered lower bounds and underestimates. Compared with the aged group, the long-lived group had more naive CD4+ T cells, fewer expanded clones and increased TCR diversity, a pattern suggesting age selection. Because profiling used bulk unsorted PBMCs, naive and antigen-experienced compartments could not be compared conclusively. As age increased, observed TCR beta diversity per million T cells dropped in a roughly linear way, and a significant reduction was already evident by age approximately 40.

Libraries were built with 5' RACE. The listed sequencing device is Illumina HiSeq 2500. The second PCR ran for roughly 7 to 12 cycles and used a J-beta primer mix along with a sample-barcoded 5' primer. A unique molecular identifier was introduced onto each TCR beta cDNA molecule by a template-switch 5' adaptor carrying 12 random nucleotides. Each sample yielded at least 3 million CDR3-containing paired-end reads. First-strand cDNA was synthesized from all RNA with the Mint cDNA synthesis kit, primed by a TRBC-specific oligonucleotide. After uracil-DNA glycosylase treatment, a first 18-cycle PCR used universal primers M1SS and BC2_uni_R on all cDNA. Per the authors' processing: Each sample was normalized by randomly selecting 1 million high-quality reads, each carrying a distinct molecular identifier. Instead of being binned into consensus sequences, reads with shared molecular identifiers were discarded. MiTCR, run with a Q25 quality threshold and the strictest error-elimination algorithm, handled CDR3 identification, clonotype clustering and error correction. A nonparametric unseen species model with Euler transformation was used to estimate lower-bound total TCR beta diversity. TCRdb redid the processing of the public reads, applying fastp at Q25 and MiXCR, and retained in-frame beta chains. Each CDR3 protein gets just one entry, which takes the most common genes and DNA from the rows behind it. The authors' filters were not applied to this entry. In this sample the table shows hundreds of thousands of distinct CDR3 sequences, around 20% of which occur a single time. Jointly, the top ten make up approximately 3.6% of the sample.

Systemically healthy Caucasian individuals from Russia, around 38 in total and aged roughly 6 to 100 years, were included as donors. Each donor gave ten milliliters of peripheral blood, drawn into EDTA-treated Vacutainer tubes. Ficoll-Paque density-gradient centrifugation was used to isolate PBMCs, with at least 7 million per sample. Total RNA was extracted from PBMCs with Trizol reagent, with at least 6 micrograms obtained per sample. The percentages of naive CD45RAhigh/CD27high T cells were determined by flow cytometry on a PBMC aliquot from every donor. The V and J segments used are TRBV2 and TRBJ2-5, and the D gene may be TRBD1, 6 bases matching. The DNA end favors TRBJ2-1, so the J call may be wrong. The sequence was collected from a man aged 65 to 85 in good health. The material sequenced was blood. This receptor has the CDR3 CASSVTGWVHEQFF. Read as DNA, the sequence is TGTGCCAGCAGTGTGACAGGATGGGTCCATGAGCAGTTCTTC.